The 17 T cell receptor beta chains below were found in one sample sequenced in a study of cytomegalovirus exposure and HLA in healthy donors. The PCR ran on 60 Vbeta and 13 Jbeta primers. TCRdb keeps only in-frame clones here, not all; method: immunoSEQ multiplex PCR. The table shows 90,000 to 140,000 clones, with approximately 70% occurring only once. Sample: PBMCs. These receptors all come from a young man in good health and CMV-seronegative.

This clone appeared a few times. The chain joins TRBV30 to TRBJ2-1, with D possibly matching TRBD2 (5 bases). V lost 2 bases and J 2 bases, leaving 16 bases between the germline ends. Germline-derived CDR1 and CDR2 are GTSNPN and SVGIG (reference sequence). The CDR3 contains 16 residues. The CDR3 loop is CAWSKRVGAPYNEQFF. Here the CDR3 DNA reads TGTGCCTGGAGTAAGAGAGTGGGAGCGCCCTACAATGAGCAGTTCTTC.

The chain combines TRBV7-8 with TRBJ1-6; maybe TRBD1 (5 bases). Germline assignment: CDR1 SGHVS and CDR2 FQNEAQ. V lost 2 bases to trimming and J lost 5 bases, with 13 bases between them. CDR3 length equals 16 residues. CDR3 nucleotide sequence: TGTGCCAGCAGCTTACGCGGGAAGGGGAATAATTCACCCCTCCACTTT. Protein: CASSLRGKGNNSPLHF. Full variable domain (missing parts from reference TRBV7-8 and TRBJ1-6): GAGVSQSPRYKVAKRGQDVALRCDPISGHVSLFWYQQALGQGPEFLTYFQNEAQLDKSGLPSDRFFAERPEGSVSTLKIQRTQQEDSAVYLCASSLRGKGNNSPLHFGNGTRLTVT.

J is TRBJ2-3 and V is TRBV2; TRBD2 is a possible D gene (6 bases). Between the trimmed V and J ends, which lost 8 bases and 4 bases, there was a span of 10 bases. This CDR3 is built from 12 residues. Germline assignment: CDR1 SNHLY and CDR2 FYNNEI. CDR3 residues: CASAWEADTQYF. The CDR3 coding sequence is TGTGCCAGCGCTTGGGAGGCAGATACGCAGTATTTT.

V and J are TRBV5-1 and TRBJ2-5, with 10 bases lining up with TRBD2. Germline CDR1 reads SGHRS; CDR2 reads YFSETQ. Unmatched junction bases numbered 14, after V lost 4 bases and J lost 5 bases. The CDR3 length is 17 residues. The CDR3 DNA sequence: TGCGCCAGCAGCCCGCGGGATAGCGGGAGGCCGGGGGAGACCCAGTACTTC. It yields the protein CASSPRDSGRPGETQYF. Together with reference TRBV5-1 and TRBJ2-5, the CDR3 gives the full variable domain: KAGVTQTPRYLIKTRGQQVTLSCSPISGHRSVSWYQQTPGQGLQFLFEYFSETQRNKGNFPGRFSGRQFSNSRSEMNVSTLELGDSALYLCASSPRDSGRPGETQYFGPGTRLLVL.

The V gene is TRBV19, the J gene TRBJ1-2; 8 bases line up with TRBD1. The germline V gene has CDR1 LNHDA and CDR2 SQIVND (reference sequence). The CDR3 has 15 residues. V lost 5 bases and J lost 4; bases outside the gene matches: 9. The CDR3 DNA follows: TGTGCCAGTAGTCCCCGGGACAGGATTTTCTATGGCTACACCTTC. Amino acid sequence: CASSPRDRIFYGYTF.

On this clone: The same CDR3 can be traced to other DNA sequences in this sample. The chain joins TRBV9 to TRBJ1-1; a weak D match, TRBD1 (6 bases). The CDR3 contains 15 residues. The V gene lost 4 bases and the J gene lost 1 base, with 14 bases spanning the gap. Germline V gives CDR1 SGDLS, CDR2 YYNGEE. The DNA for the CDR3 is TGTGCCAGCAGCCCGAGGGGGAATCAGAACACTGAAGCTTTCTTT. Its translation is CASSPRGNQNTEAFF.

This sequence joins TRBV15 and TRBJ2-7, with 7 bases identical to TRBD2. The CDR3 sequence is 15 residues long. Germline lookup yields CDR1 LNHNV and CDR2 YYDKDF (reference sequence). Trimming at V came to 1 base and at J to 0 bases, leaving 3 bases not matched to a gene. CDR3 coding DNA: TGTGCCACCAGCAGAGGGGGGGGATCCTCCTACGAGCAGTACTTC. Its translation: CATSRGGGSSYEQYF.

This clone was seen only a few times. The chain recombines TRBV6-5 with TRBJ1-6; D is undetermined. Germline V gene lookup returns CDR1 MNHEY and CDR2 SVGAGI. V was clipped by 7 bases and J by 14 bases, with 18 bases between them. This CDR3 spans 13 amino acids. CDR3 DNA sequence: TGTGCCAGCACCCCCCTCAAAGACGGGGCCCTCCACTTT. Protein product: CASTPLKDGALHF.

The chain couples TRBV11-2 to TRBJ2-1; 8 nucleotides align to TRBD2. With V trimmed by 0 bases and J by 8 bases, 6 bases remained unmatched. The CDR3 has 15 amino acids. CDR1 SGHAT and CDR2 FQNNGV come from the germline V gene. This CDR3 is CASSLEGTSHYEQFF. The CDR3 coding sequence is TGTGCCAGCAGCTTAGAGGGGACTAGTCACTATGAGCAGTTCTTC.

The V call is TRBV18, the J call TRBJ2-1; 10 bases map to TRBD2. Germline V CDR1 and CDR2: KGHSH, LQKENI. The V segment lost 5 bases and the J segment 8 bases; nucleotides outside the gene matches: 9. The CDR3 extends over 15 amino acids. DNA of the CDR3: TGTGCCAGCTCAACTCGGACTAGCGGTAGGGATGAGCAGTTCTTC. Protein product: CASSTRTSGRDEQFF.

The V gene is TRBV28, the J gene TRBJ2-3, with D unresolved. The germline V gene has CDR1 MDHEN and CDR2 SYDVKM. This CDR3 region has 13 residues. Trimming removed 3 bases from V and 1 base from J, with 5 bases in between. Here the CDR3 reads CASSFQGTDTQYF. The CDR3, as DNA: TGTGCCAGCAGTTTCCAGGGCACAGATACGCAGTATTTT.

The V call is TRBV2, the J call TRBJ2-7, with TRBD1 matching 9 bases. Germline CDR1 is SNHLY and CDR2 is FYNNEI. The V gene end was trimmed by 7 bases and the J gene end by 2 bases; junction bases not matched to a gene: 6. The CDR3 consists of 14 residues. CDR3: CASMRDREPYEQYF. DNA for the CDR3: TGTGCCAGCATGAGGGACAGGGAGCCCTACGAGCAGTACTTC.

This clone was picked up a small number of times. The chain recombines TRBV5-1 with TRBJ2-2; D is perhaps TRBD1 (5 bases). The CDR3 is 12 residues long. Trimming removed 4 bases from V and 9 bases from J, with 10 bases in between. The germline V gene has CDR1 SGHRS and CDR2 YFSETQ. CDR3 sequence (DNA): TGCGCCAGCAGCCGCGTGGGGCGGGAGCTGTTTTTT. Residues: CASSRVGRELFF.

The chain links TRBV6-4 to TRBJ2-1; no reliable D call. V lost 5 bases and J 6 bases, leaving 14 bases between the germline ends. The CDR3 covers 14 residues. Germline loops: CDR1 MRHNA, CDR2 SNTAGT. The CDR3, as DNA: TGTGCCAGCAGTCCGGGTCTAAGTATCAATGAGCAGTTCTTC. Amino acids: CASSPGLSINEQFF.

J is TRBJ2-5 and V is TRBV11-2; 11 bases are shared with TRBD2. V dropped 3 bases and J dropped 5; count of bases not matched to a gene: 2. The germline gives CDR1 SGHAT, CDR2 FQNNGV. The CDR3 has 14 amino acids. The CDR3 loop is CASSLGLAAETQYF. The CDR3 nucleotides are TGTGCCAGCAGCTTGGGACTAGCGGCTGAGACCCAGTACTTC.

This clone has only one observation. The chain has TRBV6-5 and TRBJ2-5, with 10 bases lining up with TRBD1. V lost 7 bases to trimming and J lost 1 base; unmatched junction nucleotides: 6. From germline, CDR1 is MNHEY and CDR2 SVGAGI. This CDR3 has 15 residues. Written as DNA, the CDR3 is TGTGCCAGCAATTATCGGGACAGGGGCCAAGAGACCCAGTACTTC. Its translation is CASNYRDRGQETQYF.

The V call is TRBV13, the J call TRBJ1-1; 10 bases line up with TRBD1. The CDR3 loop spans 14 amino acids. V gave up 3 bases and J gave up 5 bases; unmatched junction bases: 3. Germline-derived CDR1 and CDR2 are PRHDT and FYEKMQ (reference sequence). The CDR3 nucleotides are TGTGCCAGCAGCTTCGGGACAGGGGTTACTGAAGCTTTCTTT. Its protein is CASSFGTGVTEAFF. The variable domain in full, completed from reference TRBV13 and TRBJ1-1, reads AAGVIQSPRHLIKEKRETATLKCYPIPRHDTVYWYQQGPGQDPQFLISFYEKMQSDKGSIPDRFSAQQFSDYHSELNMSSLELGDSALYFCASSFGTGVTEAFFGQGTRLTVV.